Presented here are 14 T cell receptor beta chains from one specimen sequenced in a study of cytotoxic CD8 clonotypes in ibrutinib-treated CLL. Sequencing was performed with immunoSEQ multiplex PCR; in TCRdb, only in-frame clones are kept and a portion is missing. The sample contains some 30,000 clones, 76% of which appear only once. Material: PBMCs, obtained after 36 months of ibrutinib treatment. All receptors derive from a human donor with chronic lymphocytic leukemia.

This chain uses TRBV2 with TRBJ1-4; no clear D gene. The CDR3 extends over 15 amino acids. Trimming took off 4 bases at V and 3 bases at J, with 12 bases between the two ends. Germline CDR1 and CDR2: SNHLY and FYNNEI. The CDR3 bases are TGTGCCAGCAGTGGTTCGTCGGACCCTAATGAAAAACTGTTTTTT. This encodes CASSGSSDPNEKLFF.

This chain joins TRBV9 and TRBJ1-1; 8 nucleotides line up with TRBD1. This CDR3 is built from 16 residues. The V gene's germline CDR1 is SGDLS and CDR2 YYNGEE. V lost 0 bases to trimming and J lost 5 bases; unmatched junction nucleotides: 9. CDR3 in amino acids: CASSVGAGQGRTEAFF. CDR3 in DNA: TGTGCCAGCAGCGTAGGGGCCGGACAGGGACGGACTGAAGCTTTCTTT. The full variable domain, its missing parts supplied by reference TRBV9 and TRBJ1-1, is DSGVTQTPKHLITATGQRVTLRCSPRSGDLSVYWYQQSLDQGLQFLIQYYNGEERAKGNILERFSAQQFPDLHSELNLSSLELGDSALYFCASSVGAGQGRTEAFFGQGTRLTVV.

This clone was picked up a small number of times. This chain connects TRBV19 to TRBJ1-6; D is unclear. The CDR3 runs to 15 residues. The germline CDR1 and CDR2 sequences are LNHDA and SQIVND (reference sequence). Trimming removed 7 bases from V and 8 bases from J, with 18 bases in between. The CDR3 protein is CASTMASYGHSPLHF. In DNA form, the CDR3 reads TGTGCCAGTACCATGGCCTCTTACGGGCATTCACCCCTCCACTTT.

This chain uses TRBV18 with TRBJ1-3, with D maybe TRBD1 (6 bases). V was cut by 5 bases and J by 1 base, with 9 bases left in between. Germline CDR1 and CDR2: KGHSH and LQKENI. The length of the CDR3 is 14 residues. In DNA form, the CDR3 reads TGTGCCAGCTCAATGACAGGATCTGGAAACACCATATATTTT. Its protein product is CASSMTGSGNTIYF.

This rearrangement joins TRBV5-6 to TRBJ1-2; D possibly corresponds to TRBD1 (5 bases). Germline V gene sequence: CDR1 SGHDT, CDR2 YYEEEE. The CDR3 has 14 residues. V dropped 1 base and J dropped 2 bases, with 9 bases sitting between them. The CDR3 here is CASSLTGSNYGYTF. The CDR3, as DNA: TGTGCCAGCAGCTTGACAGGATCAAACTATGGCTACACCTTC.

The chain employs TRBV7-2 and TRBJ2-3; D is unresolved. Per the germline V gene, CDR1 is SGHTA and CDR2 is FQGNSA. This CDR3 region has 13 residues. V was trimmed by 5 bases and J by 2 bases, leaving 8 bases between them. The CDR3 here is CASSPRITDTQYF. The CDR3 coding sequence is TGTGCCAGCAGCCCCCGAATCACAGATACGCAGTATTTT.

V gene TRBV15 combines with J gene TRBJ1-4, with 9 bases lining up with TRBD1. In germline, CDR1 is LNHNV, CDR2 YYDKDF (reference sequence). The junction had 11 bases not matched to a gene; V was cut back by 4 bases and J by 8 bases. The CDR3 consists of 16 residues. The CDR3 region has the DNA TGTGCCACCAGCACCATTACAGGGGGCGGTGGGGAAAAACTGTTTTTT. Translating it yields CATSTITGGGGEKLFF.

The rearrangement joins TRBV6-5 to TRBJ2-7; the D is unclear. V gave up 2 bases and J gave up 4 bases, with 6 bases separating them. Germline V gives CDR1 MNHEY, CDR2 SVGAGI. The CDR3 has 12 residues. CDR3 nucleotide sequence: TGTGCCAGCAGTTACGCCAGTTACGAGCAGTACTTC. Translation: CASSYASYEQYF.

The V and J genes are TRBV6-5 and TRBJ2-1; TRBD1 agrees at 9 bases. CDR1 is MNHEY and CDR2 is SVGAGI in the germline V gene. CDR3 length equals 13 residues. The J segment lost 6 bases and the V segment lost 5 bases, leaving 2 bases of the junction unmatched. This CDR3 is CASSQGQGNEQFF. CDR3 coding DNA: TGTGCCAGCAGTCAGGGACAGGGCAATGAGCAGTTCTTC.

V gene TRBV27 combines with J gene TRBJ2-7; D ambiguous. Germline CDR1 reads MNHEY; CDR2 reads SMNVEV (reference sequence). Trimming shortened V by 6 bases and J by 0 bases, and 9 bases separated the two germline ends. This CDR3 is built from 13 residues. CDR3 residues: CASSSSRSYEQYF. CDR3 in DNA: TGTGCCAGCAGCTCATCTCGCTCCTACGAGCAGTACTTC.

This chain joins TRBV6-5 and TRBJ2-3; 7 nucleotides align to TRBD2. The CDR3 loop spans 14 amino acids. In germline, CDR1 is MNHEY, CDR2 SVGAGI. V lost 6 bases to trimming and J lost 7 bases; unmatched junction nucleotides: 10. DNA of the CDR3: TGTGCCAGCAGCCCCGGACTAGTTGCAAATACGCAGTATTTT. Its protein product is CASSPGLVANTQYF.

The chain links TRBV4-3 to TRBJ2-3; no definite D call. V lost 0 bases to trimming and J lost 6 bases, with 10 bases between them. The germline V gene has CDR1 LGHNA and CDR2 YSLEER. This CDR3 has 14 amino acids. The CDR3 DNA reads as TGCGCCAGCAGCCAAGACCCTGGCGTGGATACGCAGTATTTT. This translates into CASSQDPGVDTQYF.

V usage is TRBV5-1 and J usage is TRBJ1-2, with D perhaps matching TRBD1 (5 bases). The V gene's germline CDR1 is SGHRS and CDR2 YFSETQ. The CDR3 has 12 amino acids. Deletions cut 0 bases from V and 5 bases from J, with 5 bases between. CDR3 region: CASSLEGYGYTF. The CDR3 DNA is TGCGCCAGCAGCTTGGAGGGGTATGGCTACACCTTC.

This rearrangement joins TRBV4-1 to TRBJ2-1; TRBD2 matches at 8 bases. Trimming took 5 bases from V and 10 from J; bases not matched to a gene: 4. This CDR3 has 12 amino acids. The germline V gene encodes CDR1 MGHRA and CDR2 YSYEKL. The CDR3 loop is CASSTRGGEQFF. The CDR3 DNA sequence: TGCGCCAGCAGCACCCGGGGGGGAGAGCAGTTCTTC.